Each of the 14 T cell receptor beta chains below was sequenced from the same sample in a study of cytomegalovirus exposure and HLA in healthy donors. Sequencing was performed with immunoSEQ multiplex PCR; in TCRdb, only in-frame clones are kept and a portion is missing. The table lists about 110,000 clones, nearly 97% of them singletons. The sample was PBMCs. Every receptor here comes from a woman aged 18 to 35 in good health and CMV-seronegative.

The V gene is TRBV28, the J gene TRBJ1-5; 11 nucleotides line up with TRBD1. After removal of 3 bases from V and 11 bases from J, the junction contained 0 bases not matched to a gene. CDR1 is MDHEN and CDR2 is SYDVKM in the germline V gene. The CDR3 contains 12 residues. CDR3 coding DNA: TGTGCCAGCAGTTTGGGACAGGGGGCCCAGCATTTT. Translating it yields CASSLGQGAQHF.

The chain links TRBV9 to TRBJ1-1; TRBD1 is a possible D gene (6 bases). Germline V lookup: CDR1 SGDLS, CDR2 YYNGEE. V gave up 3 bases and J gave up 3 bases, with 12 bases separating them. The CDR3 consists of 14 residues. The CDR3 coding sequence is TGTGCCAGCAGCGCTCAGACAGGCCACACTGAAGCTTTCTTT. As protein: CASSAQTGHTEAFF.

The chain recombines TRBV6-6 with TRBJ2-4; 8 nucleotides align to TRBD2. The CDR3 consists of 13 residues. J gave up 6 bases and V 10 bases, and 8 bases lay outside the gene matches. Germline V gene sequence: CDR1 MNHNY, CDR2 SVGAGI (reference sequence). CDR3 coding DNA: TGTGCCACCTCCGGGGGGGGCGGAAACATTCAGTACTTC. Its translation is CATSGGGGNIQYF.

This chain links TRBV27 with TRBJ2-7; 7 nucleotides match TRBD1. CDR1 is MNHEY, CDR2 SMNVEV, per germline (reference sequence). After removal of 6 bases from V and 1 base from J, the junction contained 3 bases not matched to a gene. The CDR3 is 13 residues long. CDR3 in amino acids: CASRRDSSYEQYF. DNA for the CDR3: TGTGCCAGCAGACGGGACAGTTCCTACGAGCAGTACTTC.

The gene calls are TRBV6-6 and TRBJ2-7, with 7 bases that match TRBD1. This CDR3 contains 13 residues. V was clipped by 5 bases and J by 4 bases; unmatched bases: 5. CDR1 MNHNY and CDR2 SVGAGI come from the germline V gene (reference sequence). The CDR3 loop is CASSLGTAYEQYF. CDR3 coding DNA: TGTGCCAGCAGTCTCGGGACAGCGTACGAGCAGTACTTC.

The V call is TRBV29-1, the J call TRBJ2-1; D gene unclear. CDR3 length equals 11 residues. V was cut by 6 bases and J by 10 bases, with 13 bases left in between. Germline lookup yields CDR1 SQVTM and CDR2 ANQGSEA. The CDR3 nucleotides are TGCAGCGTCCCGAGGTCGGAGGAGCAGTTCTTC. Translating it yields CSVPRSEEQFF.

The chain carries TRBV9 and TRBJ2-1; 7 bases line up with TRBD1. The trim removed 0 bases at V and 4 bases at J, leaving 10 bases unmatched. Germline assignment: CDR1 SGDLS and CDR2 YYNGEE. The CDR3 totals 17 residues. CDR3 region: CASSVASGDRLYNEQFF. The CDR3 nucleotides are TGTGCCAGCAGCGTAGCTTCTGGGGACAGACTTTACAATGAGCAGTTCTTC.

The chain couples TRBV5-1 to TRBJ2-3; D possibly corresponds to TRBD2 (7 bases). Trimming took 7 bases from V and 2 from J, leaving 8 bases between them. CDR1 is SGHRS and CDR2 is YFSETQ in the germline V gene. This CDR3 comprises 12 residues. The CDR3 sequence: CASGGATDTQYF. CDR3 DNA sequence: TGCGCCAGCGGGGGGGCCACAGATACGCAGTATTTT.

V is TRBV27 and J is TRBJ1-1; D perhaps matches TRBD1 (5 bases). Deletions cut 5 bases from V and 5 bases from J, with 18 bases between. Germline lookup yields CDR1 MNHEY and CDR2 SMNVEV (reference sequence). This CDR3 contains 15 residues. CDR3 sequence reads: CASSPLPGIKTEAFF. Written as DNA, the CDR3 is TGTGCCAGCAGTCCCCTTCCAGGGATTAAGACTGAAGCTTTCTTT.

The chain employs TRBV5-4 and TRBJ2-1; TRBD1 agrees at 10 bases. CDR3 length: 15 residues. The junction had 8 bases not matched to a gene; V was cut back by 4 bases and J by 7 bases. CDR1 SGHNT and CDR2 YYREEE come from the germline V gene (reference sequence). The DNA of the CDR3 is TGTGCCAGCAGCCTGACGGGACAGGGGCGGAATGAGCAGTTCTTC. Amino acids: CASSLTGQGRNEQFF.

CDR3 in amino acids: CASSPTLLRGGLPYEQYF. CDR3 DNA: TGTGCCAGCAGCCCAACCCTTCTCCGGGGGGGCCTCCCCTACGAGCAGTACTTC. V usage is TRBV5-4 and J usage is TRBJ2-7; 8 positions match TRBD2. This CDR3 region has 18 residues. The V gene's germline CDR1 is SGHNT and CDR2 YYREEE (reference sequence). Germline trimming cut 4 bases from V and 2 bases from J; bases unmatched to any gene: 17. The variable domain in full, with the rest retrieved from reference TRBV5-4 and TRBJ2-7, is ETGVTQSPTHLIKTRGQQVTLRCSSQSGHNTVSWYQQALGQGPQFIFQYYREEENGRGNFPPRFSGLQFPNYSSELNVNALELDDSALYLCASSPTLLRGGLPYEQYFGPGTRLTVT.

This clone was seen just once. The V and J genes are TRBV7-2 and TRBJ1-3; 9 positions match TRBD1. From germline, CDR1 is SGHTA and CDR2 FQGNSA. The CDR3 spans 14 residues. V was clipped by 8 bases and J by 3 bases; unmatched bases: 5. CDR3 DNA: TGTGCCAGCGGTACAGGGGGCCATGGAAACACCATATATTTT. Residues: CASGTGGHGNTIYF.

The chain carries TRBV5-1 and TRBJ1-1; 8 bases are a match to TRBD1. Trimming cost V 4 bases and J 3 bases; bases outside gene matches: 11. The CDR3 is 16 amino acids. Germline lookup yields CDR1 SGHRS and CDR2 YFSETQ. The CDR3 loop is CASSIGQGNLDTEAFF. The CDR3, as DNA: TGCGCCAGCAGCATCGGACAGGGCAATTTGGACACTGAAGCTTTCTTT.

The CDR3 nucleotides are TGTGCCTGGAGTGTTACCTACGAGCAGTACTTC. This sequence encodes CAWSVTYEQYF. The chain is built from TRBV30 and TRBJ2-7; no clear D. V lost 0 bases, J lost 2 bases, and 2 bases lay in between. This CDR3 has 11 residues. Germline CDR1 and CDR2: GTSNPN and SVGIG (reference sequence).